A single sample gave rise to the 25 T cell receptor beta chains below, sequenced in a study of cytomegalovirus exposure and HLA in healthy donors. PCR primers comprised 60 Vbeta and 13 Jbeta primers. Here immunoSEQ multiplex PCR was the method, and the copy in TCRdb shows in-frame clones only, minus some. The table has some 130,000 clones, approximately 85% seen once. The source material was PBMCs. The receptor source for this set is a boy younger than 18 in good health and CMV-seronegative.

V gene TRBV29-1 combines with J gene TRBJ2-7; tentative D call: TRBD2 (6 bases). Looked up from germline, CDR1 is SQVTM and CDR2 is ANQGSEA. The CDR3 is made up of 16 amino acids. Trimming took 1 base from V and 4 from J, leaving 20 bases between them. In DNA, the CDR3 is TGCAGCGTTGAAGCGGGCGTGGCGGGATTGTGGTACGAGCAGTACTTC. It specifies CSVEAGVAGLWYEQYF.

V usage is TRBV12-5 and J usage is TRBJ2-5; TRBD1 matches 10 bases. After removal of 5 bases from V and 2 bases from J, the junction contained 5 bases not matched to a gene. Germline V lookup: CDR1 LGHNT, CDR2 FRNRAP. This CDR3 comprises 15 residues. The CDR3 region is CASGTRTGGQETQYF. The DNA for the CDR3 is TGTGCTAGTGGTACTAGGACAGGGGGGCAAGAGACCCAGTACTTC.

The chain is built from TRBV13 and TRBJ1-1; no clear D. The CDR3 extends over 14 amino acids. Germline-derived CDR1 and CDR2 are PRHDT and FYEKMQ (reference sequence). V was trimmed by 7 bases and J by 2 bases, leaving 14 bases between them. DNA for the CDR3: TGTGCCAGCAAAACTACGTCAGTAAACACTGAAGCTTTCTTT. Encoded protein: CASKTTSVNTEAFF.

The gene calls are TRBV19 and TRBJ2-2; 7 bases match TRBD1. The CDR3 contains 14 residues. With V trimmed by 6 bases and J by 2 bases, 3 bases remained unmatched. Germline lookup yields CDR1 LNHDA and CDR2 SQIVND (reference sequence). Here the CDR3 reads CASRDRSNTGELFF. The CDR3 DNA reads TGTGCCAGTAGGGACAGGAGTAACACCGGGGAGCTGTTTTTT.

The V and J genes are TRBV5-5 and TRBJ1-4; no firm D call. The length of the CDR3 is 16 residues. With 0 bases removed from V and 7 bases from J, the gap between germline ends came to 16 bases. The germline V gene encodes CDR1 SGHKS and CDR2 YYEKEE (reference sequence). For the CDR3, the DNA is TGTGCCAGCAGCTTGGATCCCCCCAAAACGGGTGAAAAACTGTTTTTT. Its translation: CASSLDPPKTGEKLFF.

The V call is TRBV4-1, the J call TRBJ1-1, with a tentative D call TRBD1 (6 bases). The CDR3 has 16 residues. CDR1 and CDR2 (germline): MGHRA, YSYEKL. V lost 2 bases and J lost 1, with 14 bases in between. The CDR3 DNA reads TGCGCCAGCAGCCAAATTCTGGGACACACGAACACTGAAGCTTTCTTT. Amino acids: CASSQILGHTNTEAFF.

The rearrangement links TRBV5-6 to TRBJ2-5; D remains unclear. The CDR3 covers 11 residues. With 4 bases removed from V and 4 bases from J, the gap between germline ends came to 5 bases. The germline V gene encodes CDR1 SGHDT and CDR2 YYEEEE. The CDR3 loop reads CASSRVETQYF. The CDR3 DNA follows: TGTGCCAGCAGCCGGGTAGAGACCCAGTACTTC.

This clone was observed a few times. V gene TRBV6-5 combines with J gene TRBJ1-1; D is ambiguous. Germline V lookup: CDR1 MNHEY, CDR2 SVGAGI. The CDR3 runs to 13 residues. Trimming cost V 2 bases and J 5 bases, with 9 bases left between them. As DNA, the CDR3 is TGTGCCAGCAGTTACGGATCGGGAACTGAAGCTTTCTTT. Its translation: CASSYGSGTEAFF.

The rearrangement joins TRBV5-1 to TRBJ2-1, with 7 bases fitting TRBD1. J gave up 0 bases and V 4 bases, and 4 bases lay outside the gene matches. The CDR3 loop spans 15 amino acids. Germline V lookup: CDR1 SGHRS, CDR2 YFSETQ. The CDR3 loop is CASSQGQSSYNEQFF. CDR3 sequence (DNA): TGCGCCAGCAGCCAGGGACAGAGCTCCTACAATGAGCAGTTCTTC.

V gene TRBV19 combines with J gene TRBJ1-2; 8 nucleotides line up with TRBD1. V gave up 5 bases and J gave up 8 bases; unmatched junction bases: 7. Germline V CDR1 and CDR2: LNHDA, SQIVND (reference sequence). This CDR3 region has 13 residues. In DNA, the CDR3 is TGTGCCAGTAGTTCGACAGGGGCGGAGGGCTACACCTTC. Amino acid sequence: CASSSTGAEGYTF.

The genes are TRBV9 and TRBJ1-3; D gene uncertain. Trimming took off 0 bases at V and 2 bases at J, with 12 bases between the two ends. CDR1 is SGDLS, CDR2 YYNGEE, per germline. This CDR3 has 16 residues. The CDR3 DNA reads TGTGCCAGCAGCGTAGTATCCGGTTTGGCTGGAAACACCATATATTTT. Its translation is CASSVVSGLAGNTIYF. Filled out from reference TRBV9 and TRBJ1-3, the complete variable domain reads DSGVTQTPKHLITATGQRVTLRCSPRSGDLSVYWYQQSLDQGLQFLIQYYNGEERAKGNILERFSAQQFPDLHSELNLSSLELGDSALYFCASSVVSGLAGNTIYFGEGSWLTVV.

The V call is TRBV2, the J call TRBJ2-1; D perhaps matches TRBD2 (6 bases). V dropped 5 bases and J dropped 8 bases, with 16 bases sitting between them. Germline V gives CDR1 SNHLY, CDR2 FYNNEI. This CDR3 spans 14 amino acids. The chain's CDR3 is CASSLAGRVDEQFF. CDR3 nucleotide sequence: TGTGCCAGCAGTCTGGCGGGGAGAGTCGATGAGCAGTTCTTC.

The chain has TRBV12-5 and TRBJ1-1, with TRBD1 matching 7 bases. Germline lookup yields CDR1 LGHNT and CDR2 FRNRAP. The CDR3 loop spans 16 amino acids. V was clipped by 4 bases and J by 4 bases; unmatched bases: 12. The chain's CDR3 is CASGSHRDSISTEAFF. CDR3 sequence (DNA): TGTGCTAGTGGTTCGCACCGGGACAGTATATCCACTGAAGCTTTCTTT.

The V call is TRBV6-5, the J call TRBJ1-1; D gene uncertain. The CDR3 loop spans 14 amino acids. Per germline, CDR1 MNHEY and CDR2 SVGAGI. V lost 2 bases to trimming and J lost 2 bases, with 9 bases between them. Here the CDR3 reads CASSYARGNTEAFF. Written as DNA, the CDR3 is TGTGCCAGCAGTTACGCCCGGGGTAACACTGAAGCTTTCTTT.

This chain uses TRBV7-2 with TRBJ2-5; no firm D call. The CDR3 loop spans 13 amino acids. Germline V gives CDR1 SGHTA, CDR2 FQGNSA. Trimming took off 3 bases at V and 0 bases at J, with 5 bases between the two ends. CDR3 sequence (DNA): TGTGCCAGCAGCTTGGAGTACCAAGAGACCCAGTACTTC. Its translation: CASSLEYQETQYF.

This clone has just one count. The chain links TRBV19 to TRBJ2-2; TRBD2 is a possible D gene (6 bases). Germline V gene sequence: CDR1 LNHDA, CDR2 SQIVND (reference sequence). The CDR3 length is 16 residues. V lost 0 bases and J lost 1, with 9 bases in between. CDR3 coding DNA: TGTGCCAGTAGTATAGAGGAGGGGAGGAACACCGGGGAGCTGTTTTTT. This codes for CASSIEEGRNTGELFF.

This clone has a handful of counts. V usage is TRBV29-1 and J usage is TRBJ2-1; 11 bases are shared with TRBD2. V lost 6 bases and J lost 8; bases outside the gene matches: 9. The CDR3 contains 14 residues. CDR1 is SQVTM, CDR2 ANQGSEA, per germline. The CDR3 bases are TGCAGCGTAGATAGCGGGGGGGCCCCGGATGAGCAGTTCTTC. It yields the protein CSVDSGGAPDEQFF.

The chain is built from TRBV2 and TRBJ2-1, with D possibly being TRBD2 (5 bases). Trimming took off 1 base at V and 2 bases at J, with 12 bases between the two ends. Germline CDR1 reads SNHLY; CDR2 reads FYNNEI. This CDR3 spans 16 amino acids. CDR3 bases: TGTGCCAGCAGTGAAGATATTCTGGGAGCCTACAATGAGCAGTTCTTC. Protein product: CASSEDILGAYNEQFF.

The gene calls are TRBV21-1 and TRBJ2-5; the table's D call, TRBD2, was not checked against the DNA. TRBV21-1 is flagged as a pseudogene. The length of the CDR3 is 12 residues. In DNA form, the CDR3 reads TGTGTGGGTCGGGGAGATGAAGAGACCCAGTACTTC. This encodes CVGRGDEETQYF.

This clone showed up many times. This chain joins TRBV7-6 and TRBJ2-3, with D maybe TRBD2 (5 bases). The CDR3 spans 14 residues. Germline assignment: CDR1 SGHVS and CDR2 FNYEAQ. The V and J ends lost 1 base and 6 bases respectively, with 11 bases between them. The CDR3 sequence is CASSLVLGGDTQYF. In DNA, the CDR3 is TGTGCCAGCAGCTTAGTTCTCGGCGGGGATACGCAGTATTTT.

The chain carries TRBV7-2 and TRBJ2-3, with D possibly TRBD2 on 5 matching bases. Germline assignment: CDR1 SGHTA and CDR2 FQGNSA. Trimming stripped 4 bases from V and 0 bases from J, with 11 bases between. This CDR3 comprises 15 residues. The CDR3 loop reads CASSSLASSTDTQYF. The CDR3 DNA reads as TGTGCCAGCAGCTCTCTAGCATCTAGCACAGATACGCAGTATTTT. The complete variable domain, with remaining parts taken from reference TRBV7-2 and TRBJ2-3, reads GAGVSQSPSNKVTEKGKDVELRCDPISGHTALYWYRQSLGQGLEFLIYFQGNSAPDKSGLPSDRFSAERTGGSVSTLTIQRTQQEDSAVYLCASSSLASSTDTQYFGPGTRLTVL.

The CDR3 is CASSPEGQGAFRGYTF. CDR3 DNA sequence: TGTGCCAGCAGCCCGGAGGGACAGGGGGCGTTCCGTGGCTACACCTTC. The V and J genes are TRBV5-4 and TRBJ1-2; 12 bases align to TRBD1. This CDR3 comprises 16 residues. J was trimmed by 7 bases and V by 4 bases; bases with no gene match: 11. From germline, CDR1 is SGHNT and CDR2 YYREEE (reference sequence).

This clone appeared once. The V gene is TRBV25-1, the J gene TRBJ2-7; tentatively, D is TRBD1 (6 bases). Germline CDR1 reads MGHDK; CDR2 reads SYGVNS. Deletions cut 10 bases from V and 2 bases from J, with 15 bases between. The length of the CDR3 is 13 residues. The DNA of the CDR3 is TGTGCCACCCAGGGGAATAGGGCCTACGAGCAGTACTTC. Residues: CATQGNRAYEQYF.

The CDR3 loop reads CASSLRLDTQYF. CDR3 bases: TGTGCCAGTAGCCTCCGACTAGATACGCAGTATTTT. The chain links TRBV19 to TRBJ2-3; no firm D call. Trimming left V 6 bases short and J 5 bases short, with 9 bases between. Germline CDR1 is LNHDA and CDR2 is SQIVND (reference sequence). CDR3 size: 12 residues.

V gene TRBV25-1 combines with J gene TRBJ1-1; D remains unclear. V gave up 3 bases and J gave up 4 bases, with 9 bases separating them. Per germline, CDR1 MGHDK and CDR2 SYGVNS. The CDR3 extends over 13 amino acids. The CDR3 is CASSDPGSTEAFF. The CDR3 coding sequence is TGTGCCAGCAGTGACCCGGGAAGCACTGAAGCTTTCTTT.